What follows are 27 T cell receptor beta chains derived from one specimen sequenced in a study of T cells in narcolepsy. The method was immunoSEQ multiplex PCR; TCRdb's version includes in-frame clones alone and lacks a portion of them. The sample includes under 35,000 clones, almost 90% of them seen just once. The sequenced sample consisted of CD45RA- memory CD4+ T cells from PBMCs. The source is a human donor with narcolepsy.

The rearrangement links TRBV9 to TRBJ2-2, with 7 bases lining up with TRBD2. The CDR3 has 18 amino acids. CDR1 SGDLS and CDR2 YYNGEE come from the germline V gene. Trimming at V came to 0 bases and at J to 3 bases, leaving 11 bases not matched to a gene. CDR3 nucleotide sequence: TGTGCCAGCAGCGTAGTTCCGATGGGGGGGTGGGACACCGGGGAGCTGTTTTTT. Its protein is CASSVVPMGGWDTGELFF.

This clone was observed a handful of times. The chain couples TRBV6-5 to TRBJ1-6; 10 bases are shared with TRBD1. Looked up from germline, CDR1 is MNHEY and CDR2 is SVGAGI. The V segment lost 4 bases and the J segment 10 bases; nucleotides outside the gene matches: 4. The CDR3 sequence is 14 residues long. CDR3 sequence: CASSSGTGASPLHF. The CDR3 bases are TGTGCCAGCAGTTCCGGGACAGGGGCCTCACCCCTCCACTTT.

The genes are TRBV6-6 and TRBJ1-1, with a possible D match to TRBD1 (6 bases). The CDR3 consists of 14 residues. Trimming took 2 bases from V and 1 from J, leaving 8 bases between them. The germline V gene encodes CDR1 MNHNY and CDR2 SVGAGI (reference sequence). This CDR3 reads CASSYAGENTEAFF. The DNA of the CDR3 is TGTGCCAGCAGTTACGCAGGGGAGAACACTGAAGCTTTCTTT.

The chain links TRBV28 to TRBJ1-2; D is undetermined. Germline V gives CDR1 MDHEN, CDR2 SYDVKM. This CDR3 has 14 residues. Trimming left V 3 bases short and J 6 bases short, with 14 bases between. In DNA form, the CDR3 reads TGTGCCAGCAGTTTCGTAGCCTCCCCCCATGGCTACACCTTC. This gives the protein CASSFVASPHGYTF.

The chain carries TRBV9 and TRBJ1-4; TRBD1 is a possible D gene (6 bases). The CDR3 sequence is 13 residues long. Trimming removed 8 bases at V and 4 bases at J, with 12 bases between. CDR1 and CDR2 (germline): SGDLS, YYNGEE. CDR3 bases: TGTGCCAGATTCACAGGGTTTAATGAAAAACTGTTTTTT. This gives the protein CARFTGFNEKLFF.

The V call is TRBV5-5, the J call TRBJ2-5; TRBD2 might be the D (6 bases). The tail of the sequence fits TRBJ2-7 better, so the J call may be wrong. Per germline, CDR1 SGHKS and CDR2 YYEKEE (reference sequence). CDR3 size: 15 residues. In DNA form, the CDR3 reads TGTGCCAGCAGCTTGGGTGGGGGGAGCTCCTACGAGCAGTACTTC. Encoded protein: CASSLGGGSSYEQYF.

This clone was seen more than once but under ten times. The junction shows a germline mismatch at one end, possibly a read error. V usage is TRBV10-3 and J usage is TRBJ1-2; D is possibly TRBD1 (5 bases). This CDR3 is built from 12 residues. The V gene's germline CDR1 is ENHRY and CDR2 SYGVKD. The CDR3 spells CAISESASGLFF. DNA for the CDR3: TGTGCCATCAGTGAGTCCGCCTCGGGACTCTTCTTC.

The chain employs TRBV6-1 and TRBJ2-7, with D perhaps TRBD2 (6 bases). This CDR3 spans 15 amino acids. Germline V gene lookup returns CDR1 MNHNS and CDR2 SASEGT. Trimming shortened V by 1 base and J by 4 bases, and 14 bases separated the two germline ends. CDR3 loop: CASSEVWGGRYEQYF. The DNA of the CDR3 is TGTGCCAGCAGTGAAGTATGGGGAGGCAGGTACGAGCAGTACTTC.

This clone showed up just once. The CDR3 is CASSEPGQGKKEQYF. CDR3 bases: TGTGCCAGCAGCGAACCGGGACAGGGAAAGAAAGAGCAGTACTTC. This sequence joins TRBV27 and TRBJ2-7, with TRBD1 matching 9 bases. From germline, CDR1 is MNHEY and CDR2 SMNVEV (reference sequence). CDR3 length equals 15 residues. The J segment lost 7 bases and the V segment lost 6 bases, leaving 13 bases of the junction unmatched.

On this clone: The same CDR3 also results from other DNA sequences found in this sample. The rearrangement uses TRBV7-6 and TRBJ2-7, with D uncertain. Trimming left V 5 bases short and J 6 bases short, with 17 bases between. The CDR3 is 14 amino acids. Germline loops: CDR1 SGHVS, CDR2 FNYEAQ. This chain's CDR3 is CASSALSSAGEQYF. For the CDR3, the DNA is TGTGCCAGCAGCGCCCTTTCCAGCGCAGGCGAGCAGTACTTC.

J is TRBJ1-5 and V is TRBV6-5; D uncertain. CDR1 and CDR2 from the germline V gene are MNHEY and SVGAGI. V lost 6 bases and J lost 2, with 14 bases in between. The CDR3 totals 15 residues. The chain's CDR3 is CASRKGRLGNQPQHF. The CDR3 DNA is TGTGCCAGCAGGAAGGGCAGGCTTGGCAATCAGCCCCAGCATTTT.

This chain uses TRBV5-1 with TRBJ1-4; no firm D call. V lost 5 bases and J lost 0, with 8 bases in between. The CDR3 has 14 residues. Germline assignment: CDR1 SGHRS and CDR2 YFSETQ. CDR3 loop: CASRPGTTNEKLFF. The CDR3 DNA sequence: TGCGCCAGCAGACCGGGAACAACTAATGAAAAACTGTTTTTT.

Note on this clone: The junction departs from the called germline gene at one end, perhaps through a read error. V gene TRBV30 combines with J gene TRBJ2-7; 11 bases are a match to TRBD2. The CDR3 consists of 12 residues. Germline CDR1 reads GTSNPN; CDR2 reads SVGIG (reference sequence). In DNA, the CDR3 is TGTGCCTGGAGTGATCCCGGGACTAGCGGAAACTTC. Its protein product is CAWSDPGTSGNF.

The chain recombines TRBV20-1 with TRBJ2-1; unclear D gene. The CDR3 covers 11 residues. V was clipped by 6 bases and J by 9 bases, with 12 bases between them. From germline, CDR1 is DFQATT and CDR2 SNEGSKA (reference sequence). This CDR3 reads CSAIKRREQFF. CDR3 sequence (DNA): TGCAGTGCCATAAAAAGACGTGAGCAGTTCTTC.

The chain recombines TRBV28 with TRBJ1-1; D call uncertain. The V end was cut by 1 base, the J end by 3 bases, with 12 bases between. Germline V gene sequence: CDR1 MDHEN, CDR2 SYDVKM. The CDR3 length is 15 residues. The CDR3 coding sequence is TGTGCCAGCAGTTTATTCGGCTCCGGGGACACTGAAGCTTTCTTT. This translates into CASSLFGSGDTEAFF.

This rearrangement joins TRBV11-2 to TRBJ1-1; D possibly corresponds to TRBD1 (5 bases). The V gene lost 5 bases and the J gene lost 3 bases, with 7 bases spanning the gap. The CDR3 contains 12 residues. The germline gives CDR1 SGHAT, CDR2 FQNNGV. As DNA, the CDR3 is TGTGCCAGCAGCCTCAGGGACACTGAAGCTTTCTTT. Translated: CASSLRDTEAFF.

This clone was seen once. V usage is TRBV6-6 and J usage is TRBJ2-7; D possibly corresponds to TRBD1 (6 bases). The CDR3 has 15 amino acids. Germline V gene lookup returns CDR1 MNHNY and CDR2 SVGAGI (reference sequence). Trimming pared 8 bases from V and 5 bases from J, leaving 22 bases between. The chain's CDR3 is CASRQGAQGFDEQYF. CDR3 bases: TGTGCCAGCCGACAAGGGGCCCAGGGGTTCGACGAGCAGTACTTC.

This clone came up once. CDR3 DNA sequence: TGTGCCAGCAGTAGACTAGCGGGGGGGCGAACAGATACGCAGTATTTT. Translation gives CASSRLAGGRTDTQYF. The chain recombines TRBV28 with TRBJ2-3, with TRBD2 matching 14 bases. The CDR3 totals 16 residues. Germline CDR1 MDHEN, CDR2 SYDVKM. The junction had 4 bases not matched to a gene; V was cut back by 5 bases and J by 3 bases.

The sample holds a few counts of this clone. This chain connects TRBV5-4 to TRBJ2-3; possibly TRBD2 for D (6 bases). V was trimmed by 3 bases and J by 4 bases, leaving 18 bases between them. This CDR3 is built from 16 residues. Germline CDR1 is SGHNT and CDR2 is YYREEE (reference sequence). CDR3 in amino acids: CASSSGTSPIADTQYF. The CDR3 nucleotides are TGTGCCAGCAGCTCCGGGACTTCCCCGATCGCAGATACGCAGTATTTT.

J is TRBJ1-1 and V is TRBV6-1; 9 bases match TRBD1. Germline CDR1 and CDR2: MNHNS and SASEGT. There are 12 residues in the CDR3. The ends lost 11 bases at V and 10 bases at J; junction bases unmatched: 11. The CDR3: CAAGTGKMGAFF. The CDR3 DNA reads TGTGCCGCCGGGACAGGGAAGATGGGAGCTTTCTTT.

The rearrangement links TRBV18 to TRBJ2-3, with 14 nucleotides matching TRBD2. Per germline, CDR1 KGHSH and CDR2 LQKENI. CDR3 length: 19 residues. The V gene end was trimmed by 6 bases and the J gene end by 0 bases; junction bases not matched to a gene: 11. The CDR3 DNA follows: TGTGCCAGCTCTCTCCACGGGACTAGCGGGAGATCTAGCACAGATACGCAGTATTTT. The encoded protein is CASSLHGTSGRSSTDTQYF.

Here the CDR3 DNA reads TGTGCCAGCAGTTCGCAGGGGGCGCGGAATCAGCCCCAGCATTTT. It codes for CASSSQGARNQPQHF. This sequence joins TRBV5-6 and TRBJ1-5; 8 bases agree with TRBD1. After removal of 5 bases from V and 4 bases from J, the junction contained 8 bases not matched to a gene. This CDR3 has 15 amino acids. Germline V gene lookup returns CDR1 SGHDT and CDR2 YYEEEE.

Written as DNA, the CDR3 is TGTGCCAGCAGTCCCCCGGGTAGTACTGAAGCTTTCTTT. Its translation: CASSPPGSTEAFF. The V call is TRBV6-5, the J call TRBJ1-1; D is unresolved. Germline assignment: CDR1 MNHEY and CDR2 SVGAGI. This CDR3 has 13 residues. The V end lost 5 bases, the J end lost 5 bases, and 12 bases lay between the germline ends.

This chain connects TRBV19 to TRBJ2-1, with 12 bases aligning to TRBD2. The CDR3 totals 15 residues. Germline loops: CDR1 LNHDA, CDR2 SQIVND (reference sequence). Trimming cost V 6 bases and J 7 bases; bases outside gene matches: 7. CDR3 residues: CASSLLAGGGNEQFF. The DNA for the CDR3 is TGTGCCAGTAGCCTCCTAGCGGGAGGGGGGAATGAGCAGTTCTTC.

The chain recombines TRBV30 with TRBJ1-1; perhaps TRBD1 as D (6 bases). V was clipped by 3 bases and J by 7 bases, with 21 bases between them. CDR1 and CDR2 (germline): GTSNPN, SVGIG (reference sequence). The CDR3 runs to 15 residues. The CDR3 DNA reads TGTGCCTGGAGCGGGATCCGGGACAAGCTGAATGAAGCTTTCTTT. This gives the protein CAWSGIRDKLNEAFF.

The V and J genes are TRBV7-2 and TRBJ1-2, with TRBD1 matching over 10 bases. Losses at the gene ends were 5 bases for V and 6 bases for J; bases not matched to a gene: 9. The CDR3 runs to 15 residues. The germline V gene has CDR1 SGHTA and CDR2 FQGNSA. The CDR3 nucleotides are TGTGCCAGCAGCCCCGCCGGGACAGGGGTCCATGGCTACACCTTC. This encodes CASSPAGTGVHGYTF.

The chain joins TRBV7-2 to TRBJ1-1; D not resolved. Germline V gene lookup returns CDR1 SGHTA and CDR2 FQGNSA. The CDR3 runs 11 residues. The V end was cut by 7 bases, the J end by 3 bases, with 6 bases between. In nucleotides, the CDR3 is TGTGCCAGCACGCGGGACACTGAAGCTTTCTTT. Amino acid sequence: CASTRDTEAFF.